These 19 T cell receptor beta chains share one sample of origin, sequenced in a study of type 1 regulatory T cells. MiXCR was run by TCRdb on the reads, yielding one entry per CDR3 protein. The sample consists of about 97,000 distinct CDR3 sequences, roughly 30% of them appearing once. The source material was CD4+ T cells, either the whole sample or a sorted fraction (not recorded which). The receptors were sampled from a human donor in good health.

V gene TRBV20-1 combines with J gene TRBJ2-5; TRBD1 matches 8 bases. This CDR3 is built from 15 residues. Germline V lookup: CDR1 DFQATT, CDR2 SNEGSKA (reference sequence). V shed 4 bases and J 2 bases; nucleotides not matched to a gene: 9. CDR3 protein: CSAIHRGKRQETQYF. The CDR3 nucleotides are TGCAGTGCTATTCACAGGGGGAAGAGGCAAGAGACCCAGTACTTC.

The V gene is TRBV7-2, the J gene TRBJ2-1; 8 bases are a match to TRBD1. The CDR3 is 15 amino acids. Per the germline V gene, CDR1 is SGHTA and CDR2 is FQGNSA. J was trimmed by 5 bases and V by 4 bases; bases with no gene match: 7. DNA for the CDR3: TGTGCCAGCAGCTCTGACAGGGGATCCCACAATGAGCAGTTCTTC. It encodes CASSSDRGSHNEQFF.

This chain links TRBV28 with TRBJ2-7, with D perhaps matching TRBD2 (6 bases). There are 14 residues in the CDR3. V gave up 6 bases and J gave up 6 bases, with 18 bases separating them. Germline V gene data show CDR1 as MDHEN and CDR2 as SYDVKM. Here the CDR3 reads CASSIGAGRREQYF. CDR3 in DNA: TGTGCCAGCAGCATAGGTGCGGGACGGCGCGAGCAGTACTTC.

This chain uses TRBV7-2 with TRBJ2-7, with D possibly being TRBD1 or TRBD2 (7 bases each). The V gene lost 5 bases and the J gene lost 4 bases, with 15 bases spanning the gap. Germline CDR1 is SGHTA and CDR2 is FQGNSA. The CDR3 covers 14 residues. The CDR3 is CASSETGEGYEQYF. Here the CDR3 DNA reads TGTGCCAGCAGCGAAACAGGGGAGGGATACGAGCAGTACTTC.

The V and J genes are TRBV4-1 and TRBJ2-7, with 7 bases identical to TRBD1. Germline lookup yields CDR1 MGHRA and CDR2 YSYEKL. V lost 1 base and J lost 2; bases outside the gene matches: 5. The CDR3 length is 15 residues. The CDR3 here is CASSQGVQGAYEQYF. In nucleotides, the CDR3 is TGCGCCAGCAGCCAAGGTGTGCAGGGGGCCTACGAGCAGTACTTC.

The V gene is TRBV18, the J gene TRBJ2-1, with D possibly being TRBD2 (6 bases). The germline gives CDR1 KGHSH, CDR2 LQKENI. CDR3 length: 17 amino acids. V dropped 2 bases and J dropped 14 bases, with 28 bases sitting between them. The CDR3 spells CASSPEMGVRLGGRKFF. The CDR3 DNA reads as TGTGCCAGCTCACCAGAGATGGGGGTCCGCCTAGGAGGGAGGAAGTTCTTC.

This clonotype occurred a few times. DNA for the CDR3: TGTGCCAGCAGTCCGGGGCCCTCGGTGAACACCGGGGAGCTGTTTTTT. Its translation: CASSPGPSVNTGELFF. This chain uses TRBV2 with TRBJ2-2; D may correspond to TRBD1 or TRBD2 (5 bases each). Germline assignment: CDR1 SNHLY and CDR2 FYNNEI. This CDR3 region has 16 residues. V shed 5 bases and J shed 1 base, with 14 bases lying between them.

The V and J genes are TRBV5-6 and TRBJ2-7; possibly TRBD1 for D (6 bases). V lost 0 bases and J lost 5, with 9 bases in between. Germline V CDR1 and CDR2: SGHDT, YYEEEE. The length of the CDR3 is 13 residues. Here the CDR3 reads CASSLVRGHEQYF. The CDR3 coding sequence is TGTGCCAGCAGCTTGGTCAGGGGCCACGAGCAGTACTTC.

V and J are TRBV18 and TRBJ2-6; 7 bases match TRBD1. The CDR3 contains 19 residues. V dropped 3 bases and J dropped 0; count of bases not matched to a gene: 11. Germline CDR1 is KGHSH and CDR2 is LQKENI. The CDR3 region has the DNA TGTGCCAGCTCACCCTTTCGGACAGGTGGCACCTCTGGGGCCAACGTCCTGACTTTC. It translates to CASSPFRTGGTSGANVLTF.

This clonotype appeared a single time. The chain links TRBV6-5 to TRBJ2-7; perhaps TRBD1 as D (6 bases). Germline lookup yields CDR1 MNHEY and CDR2 SVGAGI. V was pared by 2 bases and J by 2 bases, with 13 bases between. The CDR3 is 15 residues long. The chain's CDR3 is CASSYVRDTAYEQYF. The CDR3 region has the DNA TGTGCCAGCAGTTACGTACGGGACACTGCCTACGAGCAGTACTTC.

The gene calls are TRBV24-1 and TRBJ2-3; no clear D gene. From germline, CDR1 is KGHDR and CDR2 SFDVKD. V gave up 5 bases and J gave up 0 bases, with 8 bases separating them. This CDR3 has 14 residues. The CDR3 region is CATSGSPSTDTQYF. The CDR3 DNA reads TGTGCCACCAGTGGATCGCCTAGCACAGATACGCAGTATTTT.

This clonotype was counted a few times. V is TRBV12-3 or TRBV12-4 and J is TRBJ2-2; 10 positions agree with TRBD1. V gave up 7 bases and J gave up 4 bases; unmatched junction bases: 9. The CDR3 has 16 amino acids. In nucleotides, the CDR3 is TGTGCCAGCACATTGACAGGGGGCTTTGGCACCGGGGAGCTGTTTTTT. Amino acid sequence: CASTLTGGFGTGELFF.

This clonotype was observed a handful of times. This chain uses TRBV12-3 or TRBV12-4 with TRBJ1-5; 9 bases line up with TRBD1. The CDR3 runs to 15 residues. V shed 2 bases, J shed 6 bases, and the junction held 5 bases outside the gene matches. DNA of the CDR3: TGTGCCAGCAGTTTATCCGGGGACAGGGTTCAGCCCCAGCATTTT. Protein product: CASSLSGDRVQPQHF.

The J gene is TRBJ2-7, the V gene TRBV4-2; a weak D match, TRBD2 (6 bases). The germline gives CDR1 LGHNA, CDR2 YNFKEQ. The V end was cut by 4 bases, the J end by 5 bases, with 12 bases between. The CDR3 consists of 13 residues. The CDR3 sequence: CASSLSPGDEQYF. CDR3 in DNA: TGTGCCAGCAGCCTATCGCCGGGGGACGAGCAGTACTTC.

As to this clonotype: One end of the junction fails to match germline, which may point to a read error. The chain employs TRBV7-9 and TRBJ2-3; D is perhaps TRBD1 (7 bases). The CDR3 totals 15 residues. CDR1 is SEHNR and CDR2 is FQNEAQ in the germline V gene (reference sequence). CDR3 in amino acids: CAGSSIRGATDTQYF. In DNA, the CDR3 is TGTGCCGGCAGCAGCATCAGGGGGGCCACAGATACGCAGTATTTT.

This clonotype occurred a few times. The V and J genes are TRBV7-9 and TRBJ1-6, with D possibly being TRBD1 (6 bases). Per germline, CDR1 SEHNR and CDR2 FQNEAQ (reference sequence). Deletions cut 3 bases from V and 7 bases from J, with 16 bases between. This CDR3 contains 16 residues. CDR3 DNA: TGTGCCAGCAGCTTGCCGGGGACAAGGCCGAATTCACCCCTCCACTTT. It specifies CASSLPGTRPNSPLHF.

The CDR3 DNA follows: TGTGCCAGCAGCAAAGGTCCGGCTGAGGGGGTGGATACGCAGTATTTT. Protein sequence: CASSKGPAEGVDTQYF. The chain carries TRBV21-1 and TRBJ2-3; TRBD1 is the table's D call and was not checked against the DNA. TRBV21-1 is a listed pseudogene. The CDR3 sequence is 16 residues long.

This clonotype was seen only a few times. The chain carries TRBV6-5 and TRBJ1-1; D is uncertain. V lost 0 bases to trimming and J lost 4 bases, with 12 bases between them. Germline V gene lookup returns CDR1 MNHEY and CDR2 SVGAGI. The CDR3 has 15 residues. The CDR3 DNA reads TGTGCCAGCAGTTACTCAGGGCGGGGAACCACTGAAGCTTTCTTT. It specifies CASSYSGRGTTEAFF.

This clonotype was seen a handful of times. The chain couples TRBV29-1 to TRBJ2-5; D gene ambiguous. Germline lookup yields CDR1 SQVTM and CDR2 ANQGSEA. This CDR3 spans 12 amino acids. Between the trimmed V and J ends, which lost 7 bases and 5 bases, there was a span of 14 bases. The CDR3 bases are TGCAGCGCCCTGGGCCCCTGGGAGACCCAGTACTTC. Protein: CSALGPWETQYF.